This T cell receptor beta chain was observed in a study of PD-L1 blockade in urothelial cancer. Study details: Blood analysis took place 3 weeks (second dose) and 6 weeks after treatment start. Among blood samples, the median T cell count was some 150,000.

Study-wide results and caveats: Durable benefit was linked to greater 3-week expansion of tumor-associated blood clones. Better progression-free and overall survival followed lower pretreatment blood clonality.

Stated time point: pretreatment peripheral blood. As concerns this clone: Its antigen is not known.

Libraries were prepared by immunoSEQ multiplex PCR; TCRdb keeps only in-frame clonotypes and omits some of them. The data hold roughly 87,000 clones, with more than 70% observed a single time. The TCR sequence derives from a woman aged 80 or older with urothelial cancer. This sample comprised PBMCs, obtained around atezolizumab (anti-PD-L1) treatment.

CDR3: CASEMGQGGNYGYTF. The DNA for the CDR3 is TGTGCCAGCGAGATGGGACAGGGGGGGAACTATGGCTACACCTTC. V usage is TRBV5-4 and J usage is TRBJ1-2, with 11 bases fitting TRBD1. CDR1 SGHNT and CDR2 YYREEE come from the germline V gene (reference sequence). This CDR3 spans 15 amino acids. Trimming cost V 7 bases and J 2 bases; bases outside gene matches: 7.